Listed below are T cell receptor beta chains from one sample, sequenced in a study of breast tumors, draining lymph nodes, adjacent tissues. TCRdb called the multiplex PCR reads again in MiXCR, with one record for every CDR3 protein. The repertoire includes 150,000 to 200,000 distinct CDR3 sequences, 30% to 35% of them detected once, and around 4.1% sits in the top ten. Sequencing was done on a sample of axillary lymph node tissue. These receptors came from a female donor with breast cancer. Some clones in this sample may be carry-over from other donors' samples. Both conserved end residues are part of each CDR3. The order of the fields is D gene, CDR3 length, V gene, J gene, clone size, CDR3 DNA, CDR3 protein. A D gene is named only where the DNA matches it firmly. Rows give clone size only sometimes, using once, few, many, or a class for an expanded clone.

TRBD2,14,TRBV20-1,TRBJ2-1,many,TGCAGTGCTCTTCAACCGGGACTAGTATCTGAGCAGTTCTTC,CSALQPGLVSEQFF
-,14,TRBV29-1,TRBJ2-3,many,TGCAGCGTAATTTTTGAGGGTAAGACAGATACGCAGTATTTT,CSVIFEGKTDTQYF
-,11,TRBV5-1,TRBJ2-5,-,TGCACCAGCAGCTTAGGGGAGACCCAGTACTTC,CTSSLGETQYF
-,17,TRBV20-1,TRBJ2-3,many,TGCAGTGCTAGAGCACCCCTCGGACTGGGGCACACAGATACGCAGTATTTT,CSARAPLGLGHTDTQYF
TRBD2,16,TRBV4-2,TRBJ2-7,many,TGTGCCAGCAGCACCCGACTAGCGGGAAACTCCTACGAGCAGTACTTC,CASSTRLAGNSYEQYF
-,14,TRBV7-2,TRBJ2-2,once,TGTGCCAGCAGCTTAGAAGGGTTTAACGGGGAGCTGTTTTTT,CASSLEGFNGELFF
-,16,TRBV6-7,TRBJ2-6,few,TGTGCCAGCAGTCACTCGAGGTCGGCGGGGGCCAACGTCCTGACTTTC,CASSHSRSAGANVLTF
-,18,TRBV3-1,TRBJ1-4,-,TGTGCCAGCAGCCAAGAGGGAGAGCCCCTAGCAACTAATGAAAAACTGTTTTTT,CASSQEGEPLATNEKLFF
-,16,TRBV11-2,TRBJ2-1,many,TGTGCCAGCAGCTTAGTTCGGGGGAACGCCTACAATGAGCAGTTCTTC,CASSLVRGNAYNEQFF
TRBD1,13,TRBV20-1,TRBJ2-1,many,TGCAGTGCAAAGGGACAGAGCTACAATGAGCAGTTCTTC,CSAKGQSYNEQFF
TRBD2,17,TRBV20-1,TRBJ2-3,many,TGCAGTGCTACAGGGACTAGCGCTACTCCTAGCACAGATACGCAGTATTTT,CSATGTSATPSTDTQYF
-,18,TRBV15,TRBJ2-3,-,TGTGCCACCAGCAGTGCTAGGGGGTTGAGGGTGGGAACAGATACGCAGTATTTT,CATSSARGLRVGTDTQYF
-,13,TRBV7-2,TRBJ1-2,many,TGTGCCAGCAGCTCGGACAGAGGAGGTGGCTACACCTTC,CASSSDRGGGYTF
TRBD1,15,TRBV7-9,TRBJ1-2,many,TGTGCCAGCAGCGATCTGGGGACAGAACCAAATGGCTACACCTTC,CASSDLGTEPNGYTF
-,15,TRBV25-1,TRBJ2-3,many,TGTGCCAGCAGTGAAGGGGCGCGCGTCACAGATACGCAGTATTTT,CASSEGARVTDTQYF
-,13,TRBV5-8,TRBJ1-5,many,TGTGCCAGCAGCTTCTCTAACAATCAGCCCCAGCATTTT,CASSFSNNQPQHF
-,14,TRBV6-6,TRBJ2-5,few,TGTGCCAGCAGTCACCCTGGGGGGTCGGAGACCCAGTACTTC,CASSHPGGSETQYF
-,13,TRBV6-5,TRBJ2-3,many,TGTGCCAGCAGTTTCCCGGGACTCCGCACGCAGTATTTT,CASSFPGLRTQYF
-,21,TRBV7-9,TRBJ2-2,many,TGTGCCAGCAGCCCCCCACGAACGGGACTGACCGTGGGGCCCTTTCCCGGGGAGCTGTTTTTT,CASSPPRTGLTVGPFPGELFF
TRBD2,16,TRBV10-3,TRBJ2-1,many,TGTGCCATCAGTGAGAGTGGGGGGGGGTCCTACAATGAGCAGTTCTTC,CAISESGGGSYNEQFF
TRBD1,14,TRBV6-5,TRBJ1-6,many,TGTGCCAGCAGTTACGGGACAGATAATTCACCCCTCCACTTT,CASSYGTDNSPLHF
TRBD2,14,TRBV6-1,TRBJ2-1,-,TGTGCCAGCACTGAACTAGCGGGATACAATGAGCAGTTCTTC,CASTELAGYNEQFF
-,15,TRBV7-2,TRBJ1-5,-,TGTGCCAGCAGCAAAGCACCGGGCAGTAATCAGCCCCAGCATTTT,CASSKAPGSNQPQHF
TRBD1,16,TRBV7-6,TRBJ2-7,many,TGTGCCAGCAGCATCGGACAGGGACAGCCCCTGGGCGAGCAGTACTTC,CASSIGQGQPLGEQYF